Listed below are T cell receptor beta chains from one sample, sequenced in a study of T cell responses to AZD1222 COVID-19 vaccine. Repertoires were generated with immunoSEQ multiplex PCR, while TCRdb's copy carries only in-frame clones and drops some. Among roughly 150,000 clones listed, around 86% were seen once. The material was peripheral blood, obtained 28 days after the second AZD1222 dose. The receptor set was obtained from an adult who received the AZD1222 COVID-19 vaccine. Each CDR3 is given with its conserved first and last residue. D genes are given only for firm matches.

v_gene	len	j_gene	d_gene	CDR3aa	CDR3nt
TRBV5-1	16	TRBJ2-4	TRBD1	CASSTGQGLAKNIQYF	TGCGCCAGCAGCACCGGACAGGGTCTGGCCAAAAACATTCAGTACTTC
TRBV5-1	15	TRBJ2-5	TRBD1	CASSSTGEGRETQYF	TGCGCCAGCAGCTCGACAGGGGAAGGCCGAGAGACCCAGTACTTC
TRBV28	17	TRBJ2-7	.	CASSSPGSAKGEHEQYF	TGTGCCAGCAGTTCCCCGGGGTCGGCTAAAGGGGAGCACGAGCAGTACTTC
TRBV7-8	12	TRBJ2-7	.	CASSPISYEQYF	TGTGCCAGCAGCCCCATTTCCTACGAGCAGTACTTC
TRBV19	13	TRBJ2-1	.	CASSMGARGEQFF	TGTGCCAGTAGTATGGGCGCCCGGGGAGAGCAGTTCTTC
TRBV20-1	11	TRBJ1-1	.	CSARDRQEAFF	TGCAGTGCTAGAGATCGGCAGGAGGCTTTCTTT
TRBV15	15	TRBJ1-1	.	CATSRGSTEGTEAFF	TGTGCCACCAGCCGGGGCTCCACCGAGGGCACTGAAGCTTTCTTT
TRBV28	17	TRBJ1-1	TRBD1	CASSFRGFDRANTEAFF	TGTGCCAGCAGTTTCAGGGGATTTGACAGGGCGAACACTGAAGCTTTCTTT
TRBV5-4	13	TRBJ2-5	TRBD1	CASSPDRVGTQYF	TGTGCCAGCAGCCCTGACAGGGTGGGGACCCAGTACTTC
TRBV3-1/TRBV3-2	15	TRBJ2-5	.	CASSQAGTRQETQYF	TGTGCCAGCAGCCAAGCGGGCACTAGACAAGAGACCCAGTACTTC
TRBV6-1	16	TRBJ1-5	TRBD1	CASSEAPRQGDQPQHF	TGTGCCAGCAGTGAAGCGCCGCGACAGGGGGACCAGCCCCAGCATTTT
TRBV7-8	16	TRBJ2-7	TRBD2	CASSRWVTSGSYEQYF	TGTGCCAGCAGCCGCTGGGTGACTAGCGGGAGCTACGAGCAGTACTTC
TRBV7-9	16	TRBJ1-1	.	CASSSSGASSNTEAFF	TGTGCCAGCAGCTCATCAGGGGCTTCTTCGAACACTGAAGCTTTCTTT